The 17 T cell receptor beta chains presented below share a single source sample, sequenced in a study of neoadjuvant anti-PD-1 for oral cavity cancer. Clones were sequenced by immunoSEQ multiplex PCR, and TCRdb holds only the in-frame ones, with some missing. The sample has some 7,400 clones; around 46% are singletons. Sequenced here: tumor tissue, sampled before nivolumab (anti-PD-1) treatment. These receptors originate from a person between 40 and 85 years old with oral cavity squamous cell carcinoma.

The rearrangement links TRBV14 to TRBJ2-3; D gene unclear. Germline lookup yields CDR1 SGHDN and CDR2 FVKESK. Trimming removed 4 bases from V and 3 bases from J, with 11 bases in between. The CDR3 is 14 amino acids. CDR3 loop: CASSPSLNTDTQYF. Here the CDR3 DNA reads TGTGCCAGCAGCCCTTCCCTCAATACAGATACGCAGTATTTT.

This rearrangement joins TRBV13 to TRBJ1-5, with 7 bases aligning to TRBD1. This CDR3 is built from 14 residues. Germline loops: CDR1 PRHDT, CDR2 FYEKMQ (reference sequence). Unmatched junction bases numbered 6, after V lost 2 bases and J lost 8 bases. The CDR3 spells CASSLHGTGEPQHF. CDR3 nucleotide sequence: TGTGCCAGCAGCTTACACGGAACAGGGGAGCCCCAGCATTTT.

This clone appeared a few times. The CDR3 reads CASSVNSGYSYNEQFF. The CDR3, as DNA: TGTGCCAGCAGCGTAAATAGCGGATACTCCTACAATGAGCAGTTCTTC. This sequence joins TRBV9 and TRBJ2-1, with TRBD2 as a possible D gene (6 bases). Germline V lookup: CDR1 SGDLS, CDR2 YYNGEE. V lost 1 base and J 0 bases, leaving 11 bases between the germline ends. This CDR3 is 16 amino acids long. Looking up the rest from reference TRBV9 and TRBJ2-1 gives the full variable domain: DSGVTQTPKHLITATGQRVTLRCSPRSGDLSVYWYQQSLDQGLQFLIQYYNGEERAKGNILERFSAQQFPDLHSELNLSSLELGDSALYFCASSVNSGYSYNEQFFGPGTRLTVL.

The chain recombines TRBV7-3 with TRBJ2-5, with D possibly being TRBD1 (5 bases). The assigned J gene may be wrong: the sequence end matches TRBJ2-7 better. The CDR3 runs to 14 residues. Germline assignment: CDR1 SGHTA and CDR2 FQGTGA. CDR3 in amino acids: CASSLQAGRYEQYF. DNA for the CDR3: TGTGCCAGCAGCTTACAGGCAGGGCGGTACGAGCAGTACTTC.

V gene TRBV10-3 combines with J gene TRBJ1-1; no clear D gene. V dropped 2 bases and J dropped 1 base, with 8 bases sitting between them. This CDR3 has 14 residues. Germline-derived CDR1 and CDR2 are ENHRY and SYGVKD. DNA for the CDR3: TGTGCCATCAGTGAGGGGCAACCGAACACTGAAGCTTTCTTT. Its translation is CAISEGQPNTEAFF.

This clone was picked up a small number of times. The V call is TRBV4-1, the J call TRBJ2-1; 9 nucleotides align to TRBD2. The germline V gene has CDR1 MGHRA and CDR2 YSYEKL. The CDR3 is 16 amino acids. J gave up 8 bases and V 1 base, and 9 bases lay outside the gene matches. The chain's CDR3 is CASSQVLLAGLDEQFF. The DNA of the CDR3 is TGCGCCAGCAGCCAAGTCCTACTAGCGGGTCTGGATGAGCAGTTCTTC.

V gene TRBV14 combines with J gene TRBJ2-1; D unresolved. Germline lookup yields CDR1 SGHDN and CDR2 FVKESK. V lost 2 bases, J lost 7 bases, and 12 bases lay in between. The CDR3 runs 14 residues. CDR3 nucleotide sequence: TGTGCCAGCAGCCAACGACTCGTCGGGAATGAGCAGTTCTTC. Its protein is CASSQRLVGNEQFF. The full variable domain, rest sourced from reference TRBV14 and TRBJ2-1, is EAGVTQFPSHSVIEKGQTVTLRCDPISGHDNLYWYRRVMGKEIKFLLHFVKESKQDESGMPNNRFLAERTGGTYSTLKVQPAELEDSGVYFCASSQRLVGNEQFFGPGTRLTVL.

The CDR3 DNA reads as TGTGCCAGGATTAGTAAGACAGTAAACTCCTACGAGCAGTACTTC. This gives the protein CARISKTVNSYEQYF. The rearrangement links TRBV19 to TRBJ2-7, with D maybe TRBD1 (5 bases). The CDR3 consists of 15 residues. Trimming removed 9 bases at V and 0 bases at J, with 18 bases between. Germline V gene lookup returns CDR1 LNHDA and CDR2 SQIVND (reference sequence).

The genes are TRBV11-3 and TRBJ2-2; TRBD2 aligns across 9 bases. The germline CDR1 and CDR2 sequences are SGHNT and YENEEA. Trimming removed 5 bases from V and 0 bases from J; junction bases left unmatched: 1. CDR3 length: 15 residues. The CDR3 DNA reads TGTGCCAGCAGCCGGACTAGCGCGAACACCGGGGAGCTGTTTTTT. Its protein is CASSRTSANTGELFF. The full variable domain, its missing parts supplied by reference TRBV11-3 and TRBJ2-2, is EAGVVQSPRYKIIEKKQPVAFWCNPISGHNTLYWYLQNLGQGPELLIRYENEEAVDDSQLPKDRFSAERLKGVDSTLKIQPAELGDSAVYLCASSRTSANTGELFFGEGSRLTVL.

This sequence joins TRBV19 and TRBJ2-5, with 10 nucleotides matching TRBD2. V was pared by 8 bases and J by 5 bases, with 8 bases of the junction left unmatched. Germline values: CDR1 LNHDA, CDR2 SQIVND (reference sequence). The CDR3 is made up of 14 amino acids. CDR3: CASGTSGTLETQYF. The DNA for the CDR3 is TGTGCCAGTGGTACTAGCGGGACTTTGGAGACCCAGTACTTC.

The rearrangement uses TRBV7-8 and TRBJ1-3; 10 bases fit TRBD1. CDR3 size: 16 residues. Germline CDR1 reads SGHVS; CDR2 reads FQNEAQ. The V and J ends lost 5 bases and 0 bases, in that order; junction bases with no gene match: 4. The CDR3 bases are TGTGCCAGCAGCGGGACAGGGGTTCTCTCTGGAAACACCATATATTTT. Translated: CASSGTGVLSGNTIYF.

The chain has TRBV7-2 and TRBJ2-1, with D perhaps matching TRBD1 (9 bases). The CDR3 is 18 residues long. Germline V lookup: CDR1 SGHTA, CDR2 FQGNSA. V gave up 3 bases and J gave up 1 base, with 19 bases separating them. CDR3 amino acids: CASSFAGGGQGSYNEQFF. For the CDR3, the DNA is TGTGCCAGCAGCTTCGCCGGGGGGGGACAGGGTTCCTACAATGAGCAGTTCTTC.

V is TRBV9 and J is TRBJ1-5; D not certain. Germline V gives CDR1 SGDLS, CDR2 YYNGEE. V was trimmed by 0 bases and J by 3 bases, leaving 10 bases between them. This CDR3 comprises 15 residues. CDR3 residues: CASSVEGGPNQPQHF. CDR3 nucleotide sequence: TGTGCCAGCAGCGTAGAAGGAGGGCCCAATCAGCCCCAGCATTTT.

This clone is labeled large. The genes are TRBV15 and TRBJ2-1; weak D call: TRBD1 (6 bases). V lost 1 base and J lost 3, with 19 bases in between. The CDR3 is 18 amino acids. Germline V gene lookup returns CDR1 LNHNV and CDR2 YYDKDF (reference sequence). The CDR3 is CATSRGPPGQINYNEQFF. The CDR3 coding sequence is TGTGCCACCAGCAGAGGCCCCCCGGGACAAATTAACTACAATGAGCAGTTCTTC.

The chain is built from TRBV7-8 and TRBJ2-7, with D maybe TRBD2 (6 bases). CDR1 and CDR2 from the germline V gene are SGHVS and FQNEAQ. V was trimmed by 5 bases and J by 8 bases, leaving 19 bases between them. The CDR3 contains 14 residues. The CDR3 sequence: CASSPESGTPKQYF. The CDR3 coding sequence is TGTGCCAGCAGCCCTGAGTCCGGGACTCCTAAGCAGTACTTC. The full variable domain, with the rest looked up from reference TRBV7-8 and TRBJ2-7, is GAGVSQSPRYKVAKRGQDVALRCDPISGHVSLFWYQQALGQGPEFLTYFQNEAQLDKSGLPSDRFFAERPEGSVSTLKIQRTQQEDSAVYLCASSPESGTPKQYFGPGTRLTVT.

The chain has TRBV19 and TRBJ2-2; no clear D gene. Germline loops: CDR1 LNHDA, CDR2 SQIVND (reference sequence). V was clipped by 9 bases and J by 2 bases, with 13 bases between them. This CDR3 has 14 residues. As DNA, the CDR3 is TGTGCCAGCCATAGCAACTACAACACCGGGGAGCTGTTTTTT. It codes for CASHSNYNTGELFF.

V is TRBV6-1 and J is TRBJ2-7; D ambiguous. Per germline, CDR1 MNHNS and CDR2 SASEGT. The CDR3 runs to 13 residues. Trimming cost V 4 bases and J 7 bases, with 14 bases left between them. The CDR3 is CASSGQVVGEQYF. CDR3 in DNA: TGTGCCAGCAGTGGGCAGGTGGTAGGTGAGCAGTACTTC.